Following are 11 T cell receptor beta chains from one sample sequenced in a study of technical replicates of blood from a few donors. The repertoire was sequenced with immunoSEQ multiplex PCR; TCRdb's copy has only in-frame clones and lacks some. This sample has about 94,000 clones, with roughly 96% found just once. Source material: T cells isolated from PBMCs. The receptors stem from a human donor in good health.

The chain links TRBV5-1 to TRBJ1-1; the match to TRBD1 covers 8 bases. From germline, CDR1 is SGHRS and CDR2 YFSETQ. V dropped 4 bases and J dropped 0; count of bases not matched to a gene: 5. The CDR3 covers 15 residues. The CDR3 DNA sequence: TGCGCCAGCAGCCCACTACAGGGGGTGAACACTGAAGCTTTCTTT. Translating it yields CASSPLQGVNTEAFF.

There are a few counts of this clone. The V call is TRBV30, the J call TRBJ1-4, with TRBD1 identical over 8 bases. V trimming: 1 base; J trimming: 7 bases; junction bases outside the gene matches: 8. Germline assignment: CDR1 GTSNPN and CDR2 SVGIG (reference sequence). The CDR3 loop spans 15 amino acids. CDR3 loop: CAWSDPGTGGEKLFF. CDR3 nucleotides: TGTGCCTGGAGTGATCCCGGGACAGGCGGTGAAAAACTGTTTTTT.

V and J are TRBV7-8 and TRBJ2-5; 11 bases match TRBD2. The CDR3 loop spans 15 amino acids. V dropped 1 base and J dropped 2; count of bases not matched to a gene: 0. Germline CDR1 is SGHVS and CDR2 is FQNEAQ. The CDR3 spells CASSLGLAGQETQYF. The CDR3 bases are TGTGCCAGCAGCTTAGGACTAGCGGGACAAGAGACCCAGTACTTC.

The V call is TRBV9, the J call TRBJ2-7; D remains unclear. Trimming left V 4 bases short and J 0 bases short, with 11 bases between. This CDR3 has 14 residues. CDR1 and CDR2 from the germline V gene are SGDLS and YYNGEE. CDR3: CASSYSESSYEQYF. DNA of the CDR3: TGTGCCAGCAGCTACTCTGAGAGCTCCTACGAGCAGTACTTC.

The rearrangement joins TRBV2 to TRBJ1-2, with no clear D. V gave up 4 bases and J gave up 2 bases, with 17 bases separating them. The CDR3 length is 16 residues. From germline, CDR1 is SNHLY and CDR2 FYNNEI. CDR3 coding DNA: TGTGCCAGCAGTGGGAACTGGACGGGGTTCAACTATGGCTACACCTTC. Translated: CASSGNWTGFNYGYTF.

CDR3 bases: TGCAGCGTTGAGTGGCTAGCGGTCGATGAGCAGTTCTTC. Translating gives CSVEWLAVDEQFF. The chain couples TRBV29-1 to TRBJ2-1; 7 nucleotides align to TRBD2. This CDR3 has 13 amino acids. Germline V CDR1 and CDR2: SQVTM, ANQGSEA. The trim removed 3 bases at V and 8 bases at J, leaving 7 bases unmatched.

The chain is built from TRBV10-3 and TRBJ2-5; TRBD2 aligns across 7 bases. Germline V gene data show CDR1 as ENHRY and CDR2 as SYGVKD. Trimming at V came to 0 bases and at J to 5 bases, leaving 9 bases not matched to a gene. There are 16 residues in the CDR3. The CDR3 region is CAISESAGAKWETQYF. CDR3 DNA: TGTGCCATCAGTGAGTCGGCGGGAGCGAAATGGGAGACCCAGTACTTC.

Note on this clone: A junction boundary mismatches the germline segment, possibly from a read error. The chain is built from TRBV2 and TRBJ1-1; D perhaps matches TRBD1 (5 bases). The CDR3 length is 11 residues. In germline, CDR1 is SNHLY, CDR2 FYNNEI. The CDR3 here is CASSPNTRGDF. CDR3 sequence (DNA): TGTGCCAGCAGCCCAAATACACGGGGGGACTTT. Full variable domain (remainder filled in from reference TRBV2 and TRBJ1-1): EPEVTQTPSHQVTQMGQEVILRCVPISNHLYFYWYRQILGQKVEFLVSFYNNEISEKSEIFDDQFSVERPDGSNFTLKIRSTKLEDSAMYFCASSPNTRGDFGQGTRLTVV.

Here the CDR3 DNA reads TGTGCCAGCTCACCACCTAGTGTATCAGGCGACTATGGCTACACCTTC. Its protein product is CASSPPSVSGDYGYTF. This chain uses TRBV18 with TRBJ1-2, with unresolved D. The CDR3 consists of 16 residues. Trimming pared 0 bases from V and 3 bases from J, leaving 14 bases between. From germline, CDR1 is KGHSH and CDR2 LQKENI. Combining the CDR3 with reference TRBV18 and TRBJ1-2 gives the whole variable domain NAGVMQNPRHLVRRRGQEARLRCSPMKGHSHVYWYRQLPEEGLKFMVYLQKENIIDESGMPKERFSAEFPKEGPSILRIQQVVRGDSAAYFCASSPPSVSGDYGYTFGSGTRLTVV.

A single count supports this clone. The chain carries TRBV7-6 and TRBJ2-4, with TRBD2 matching 12 bases. CDR1 and CDR2 from the germline V gene are SGHVS and FNYEAQ. The CDR3 extends over 18 amino acids. The ends lost 1 base at V and 1 base at J; junction bases unmatched: 5. The CDR3 region is CASSLELAGGTAKNIQYF. The CDR3 DNA sequence: TGTGCCAGCAGCTTAGAACTAGCGGGAGGAACTGCCAAAAACATTCAGTACTTC.

V gene TRBV28 combines with J gene TRBJ2-1; 13 bases map to TRBD2. V trimming: 5 bases; J trimming: 7 bases; junction bases outside the gene matches: 5. CDR1 is MDHEN, CDR2 SYDVKM, per germline. This CDR3 region has 15 residues. The CDR3 sequence: CASSVTSGRVNEQFF. The CDR3 coding sequence is TGTGCCAGCAGTGTTACTAGCGGGAGGGTGAATGAGCAGTTCTTC.